These T cell receptor beta chains were read from a single sample in a study of T cell responses to AZD1222 COVID-19 vaccine. The table came from immunoSEQ multiplex PCR; TCRdb's copy has only in-frame clones and leaves some out. The table has 130,000 to 150,000 clones, roughly 93% seen once. The starting material was peripheral blood, obtained after recovery from COVID-19. The receptors were sampled from an adult who had recovered from COVID-19. The CDR3 runs from the conserved cysteine through the conserved F or W. The order of the fields is J gene, D gene, V gene, clone size, CDR3 DNA, CDR3 protein. D genes are given only for firm matches. Expanded clones get a size class; other rows say once, few or many, or leave the size out.

TRBJ1-6	.	TRBV3-1/TRBV3-2	once	TGTGCCAGCAGCCAAGATCTGGTTAGCCGTCTCCTCCACTTT	CASSQDLVSRLLHF
TRBJ1-1	TRBD1	TRBV5-1	.	TGCGCCAGCAGCTTGGACAGGGGAATTATGAACACTGAAGCTTTCTTT	CASSLDRGIMNTEAFF
TRBJ2-6	TRBD1	TRBV5-6	.	TGTGCCAGCAGCTTGTGGACAGGAACTGGGGCCAACGTCCTGACTTTC	CASSLWTGTGANVLTF
TRBJ1-2	.	TRBV20-1	once	TGCAGTGCTAGTAAGGGGACCGACTATGGCTACACCTTC	CSASKGTDYGYTF
TRBJ2-1	.	TRBV5-1	once	TGCGCCAGCAGCTTGGGGGACCCCGGGTACAATGAGCAGTTCTTC	CASSLGDPGYNEQFF
TRBJ1-1	.	TRBV5-8	.	TGTGCCAGCAGGGACAGTATGAACACTGAAGCTTTCTTT	CASRDSMNTEAFF
TRBJ2-1	.	TRBV7-9	.	TGTGCCAGCAGCTTAGGTGGCAAGTATCAGGATGAGCAGTTCTTC	CASSLGGKYQDEQFF
TRBJ2-7	.	TRBV27	once	TGTGCCAGCAGTTTCGGGCTGGCCTACGAGCAGTACTTC	CASSFGLAYEQYF
TRBJ2-5	.	TRBV4-1	once	TGCGCCAGCAGCCAAGGGTCGGGAGCGGCCCAAGAGACCCAGTACTTC	CASSQGSGAAQETQYF
TRBJ1-1	.	TRBV28	.	TGTGCCAGCAAAGGGGGTGGGAACACTGAAGCTTTCTTT	CASKGGGNTEAFF